The 3 T cell receptor beta chains below come from one sample, sequenced in a study of T cell repertoires in cytomegalovirus infection. TCRdb re-analysed the reads in MiXCR, keeping a single row per CDR3 protein. The sample holds approximately 990,000 distinct CDR3 sequences, 25% to 40% seen once. Antigens of these TCRs are unknown. The sample was cultured CD8+ T cells from PBMCs, taken from culture after CMV antigen stimulation. These receptors originate from a human donor in good health (CMV status not recorded). Some clones in this sample may be carry-over from other donors' samples.

In this sample, this clonotype turned up a few times. A junction end diverges from the germline sequence, so it may reflect a read error. The chain links TRBV6-2 or TRBV6-3 to TRBJ2-5; no clear D. Germline loops: CDR1 MNHEY, CDR2 SVGEGT. This CDR3 contains 12 residues. The CDR3 coding sequence is TGTGCCAGCAGTTTAGGACCCTCTCAGTGGGACTTC. Translating gives CASSLGPSQWDF.

The J gene is TRBJ2-7, the V gene TRBV4-1; 11 bases map to TRBD2. The CDR3 has 16 amino acids. V lost 0 bases to trimming and J lost 2 bases; unmatched junction nucleotides: 3. Germline CDR1 is MGHRA and CDR2 is YSYEKL. CDR3 residues: CASSQEIAGGTYEQYF. The CDR3 DNA follows: TGCGCCAGCAGCCAAGAGATAGCGGGGGGGACCTACGAGCAGTACTTC.

The J gene is TRBJ2-1, the V gene TRBV4-3; D might be TRBD2 (5 bases). The germline gives CDR1 LGHNA, CDR2 YSLEER. The V gene lost 10 bases and the J gene lost 2 bases, with 24 bases spanning the gap. There are 17 residues in the CDR3. The DNA for the CDR3 is TGCGCCATCCTAGGACTGAGTTGCCCTCCTACCTACAATGAGCAGTTCTTC. This translates into CAILGLSCPPTYNEQFF.